Presented here are 7 T cell receptor beta chains from one specimen sequenced in a study of Ad26.COV2.S vaccination and SARS-CoV-2 variants. Clones were sequenced by immunoSEQ multiplex PCR, and TCRdb holds only the in-frame ones, with some missing. The sample consists of roughly 100,000 clones, roughly 80% of them appearing once. The input for sequencing was peripheral blood, taken after recovery from COVID-19. The source of these receptors is a human donor who had recovered from COVID-19.

This chain uses TRBV6-5 with TRBJ1-2; D remains unclear. Germline V gene lookup returns CDR1 MNHEY and CDR2 SVGAGI. Trimming left V 6 bases short and J 7 bases short, with 18 bases between. The CDR3 is 14 residues long. In DNA, the CDR3 is TGTGCCAGCAGGGACGGATGGACGATGAGTGGCTACACCTTC. Protein product: CASRDGWTMSGYTF.

V and J are TRBV4-2 and TRBJ1-2; 7 bases align to TRBD1. CDR3 length: 16 amino acids. CDR1 is LGHNA, CDR2 YNFKEQ, per germline. V was pared by 0 bases and J by 8 bases, with 12 bases of the junction left unmatched. CDR3 sequence: CASSQEGPGGLRGYTF. Written as DNA, the CDR3 is TGTGCCAGCAGCCAAGAGGGTCCAGGGGGGTTGCGGGGCTACACCTTC.

This chain links TRBV28 with TRBJ2-7; TRBD2 matches at 7 bases. The germline V gene has CDR1 MDHEN and CDR2 SYDVKM. CDR3 length: 14 amino acids. V was pared by 10 bases and J by 3 bases, with 12 bases of the junction left unmatched. The CDR3 DNA sequence: TGTGCCACCACCCTGGTTGGGGGGGGCTACGAGCAGTACTTC. Translating it yields CATTLVGGGYEQYF.

CDR3 sequence: CASRREMGELFF. CDR3 DNA: TGTGCCAGCAGGCGCGAGATGGGGGAACTGTTTTTT. The chain combines TRBV6-5 with TRBJ1-4; D may be TRBD1 (5 bases). This CDR3 is 12 amino acids long. Germline values: CDR1 MNHEY, CDR2 SVGAGI. V lost 6 bases to trimming and J lost 12 bases, with 14 bases between them.

This chain uses TRBV2 with TRBJ1-4; D is unresolved. Germline V gene data show CDR1 as SNHLY and CDR2 as FYNNEI. With 3 bases removed from V and 6 bases from J, the gap between germline ends came to 17 bases. CDR3 length: 16 amino acids. CDR3 amino acids: CASSELGWGSDEKLFF. Written as DNA, the CDR3 is TGTGCCAGCAGTGAGCTTGGTTGGGGTAGTGATGAAAAACTGTTTTTT.

The gene calls are TRBV7-9 and TRBJ2-3; possible D gene TRBD1, 5 bases. The CDR3 loop spans 15 amino acids. CDR1 is SEHNR and CDR2 is FQNEAQ in the germline V gene (reference sequence). Trimming removed 4 bases at V and 1 base at J, with 12 bases between. CDR3 nucleotide sequence: TGTGCCAGCAGCTCCTTAGGGGCGCGCACAGATACGCAGTATTTT. Protein product: CASSSLGARTDTQYF.

V usage is TRBV5-4 and J usage is TRBJ2-2; 8 bases match TRBD2. J lost 3 bases, V lost 0 bases, and 7 bases had no gene match. This CDR3 comprises 17 residues. Germline V gene lookup returns CDR1 SGHNT and CDR2 YYREEE (reference sequence). CDR3 amino acids: CASSLAPGGGDTGELFF. As DNA, the CDR3 is TGTGCCAGCAGCTTGGCCCCGGGGGGGGGAGACACCGGGGAGCTGTTTTTT.